This T cell receptor (beta chain) was identified in a study of blood T cell repertoires in COVID-19. In the study overall: The analysed material was cDNA or gDNA that came from T cells, B-cell-depleted T cells, or PBMCs.

Trimming cost V 2 bases and J 0 bases, with 9 bases left between them. This CDR3 spans 14 amino acids. From germline, CDR1 is SGDLS and CDR2 YYNGEE. The method was immunoSEQ multiplex PCR; TCRdb's version includes in-frame clones alone and lacks a portion of them. The table has approximately 340,000 clones, 80% to 90% seen once. Material: peripheral blood. V and J are TRBV9 and TRBJ2-7; tentative D call: TRBD1 (6 bases). The receptor's source is a man aged 30 to 45 with COVID-19, enrolled during active disease. The CDR3 region has the DNA TGTGCCAGCAGCGTTCGGGACACCTCCTACGAGCAGTACTTC. This encodes CASSVRDTSYEQYF.